The 20 T cell receptor beta chains in this list originate from one sample, sequenced in a study of T cell responses to AZD1222 COVID-19 vaccine. The table came from immunoSEQ multiplex PCR; TCRdb's copy has only in-frame clones and leaves some out. In the table there are 150,000 or so clones, 75% to 95% of which are singletons. The source material was peripheral blood, sampled on day 0 of AZD1222 vaccination. These receptors came from an adult in good health.

This clone is a singleton in its sample. The V gene is TRBV5-1, the J gene TRBJ1-5; a weak D match, TRBD1 (5 bases). This CDR3 has 19 amino acids. Germline CDR1 is SGHRS and CDR2 is YFSETQ. V lost 3 bases to trimming and J lost 2 bases, with 24 bases between them. The CDR3 region is CASSCLRRGAGGCNQPQHF. CDR3 sequence (DNA): TGCGCCAGCAGCTGCCTGCGCCGTGGGGCGGGGGGTTGCAATCAGCCCCAGCATTTT. Together with reference TRBV5-1 and TRBJ1-5, the CDR3 gives the full variable domain: KAGVTQTPRYLIKTRGQQVTLSCSPISGHRSVSWYQQTPGQGLQFLFEYFSETQRNKGNFPGRFSGRQFSNSRSEMNVSTLELGDSALYLCASSCLRRGAGGCNQPQHFGDGTRLSIL.

V gene TRBV6-5 combines with J gene TRBJ1-5, with a tentative D call TRBD1 (5 bases). CDR1 is MNHEY, CDR2 SVGAGI, per germline. Trimming removed 10 bases from V and 6 bases from J, with 16 bases in between. This CDR3 has 13 amino acids. In DNA, the CDR3 is TGTGCCACCGCCTCCGGGGGGGTTCAGCCCCAGCATTTT. Protein: CATASGGVQPQHF.

This chain joins TRBV5-1 and TRBJ1-4; D call uncertain. In germline, CDR1 is SGHRS, CDR2 YFSETQ. Between the trimmed V and J ends, which lost 0 bases and 4 bases, there was a span of 7 bases. The CDR3 spans 14 residues. CDR3 region: CASSLAGYNEKLFF. CDR3 DNA sequence: TGCGCCAGCAGCTTGGCCGGATATAATGAAAAACTGTTTTTT.

The chain has TRBV6-1 and TRBJ2-7; D is undetermined. The V gene lost 0 bases and the J gene lost 7 bases, with 10 bases spanning the gap. CDR1 is MNHNS, CDR2 SASEGT, per germline. The CDR3 spans 13 residues. CDR3 sequence reads: CASSEAMPSEQYF. The CDR3 DNA follows: TGTGCCAGCAGTGAAGCCATGCCCAGTGAGCAGTACTTC.

This sequence joins TRBV5-6 and TRBJ2-7, with D tentatively TRBD2 (5 bases). Germline CDR1 is SGHDT and CDR2 is YYEEEE. V lost 4 bases and J lost 0, with 8 bases in between. This CDR3 is 13 amino acids long. CDR3 amino acids: CASSKGSSYEQYF. DNA of the CDR3: TGTGCCAGCAGCAAAGGGAGCTCCTACGAGCAGTACTTC. Full variable domain (rest looked up from reference TRBV5-6 and TRBJ2-7): DAGVTQSPTHLIKTRGQQVTLRCSPKSGHDTVSWYQQALGQGPQFIFQYYEEEERQRGNFPDRFSGHQFPNYSSELNVNALLLGDSALYLCASSKGSSYEQYFGPGTRLTVT.

The rearrangement joins TRBV11-2 to TRBJ1-1, with D possibly being TRBD1 (5 bases). Trimming stripped 6 bases from V and 4 bases from J, with 12 bases between. The CDR3 loop spans 13 amino acids. CDR1 is SGHAT, CDR2 FQNNGV, per germline. CDR3 in DNA: TGTGCCAGCAGTTTGCAGGGTGGCACTGAAGCTTTCTTT. Protein sequence: CASSLQGGTEAFF.

The chain is built from TRBV6-1 and TRBJ2-2, with D possibly being TRBD1 (6 bases). Between the trimmed V and J ends, which lost 4 bases and 0 bases, there was a span of 15 bases. Germline V lookup: CDR1 MNHNS, CDR2 SASEGT. This CDR3 comprises 17 residues. The CDR3 sequence is CASSVDSSPTNTGELFF. CDR3 DNA sequence: TGTGCCAGCAGTGTGGACAGTAGCCCTACGAACACCGGGGAGCTGTTTTTT.

This chain uses TRBV7-9 with TRBJ1-2; D call uncertain. The CDR3 totals 12 residues. V was shortened by 6 bases and J by 4 bases, with 9 bases between the two germline ends. Per germline, CDR1 SEHNR and CDR2 FQNEAQ (reference sequence). CDR3 in DNA: TGTGCCAGCAGTCCCTGGGGCTATGGCTACACCTTC. Encoded protein: CASSPWGYGYTF.

This chain's CDR3 is CASSQDDGRRNTGELFF. The DNA of the CDR3 is TGTGCCAGCAGCCAAGATGATGGCCGGAGGAACACCGGGGAGCTGTTTTTT. This rearrangement joins TRBV14 to TRBJ2-2; D unclear. V lost 0 bases, J lost 1 base, and 12 bases lay in between. Per the germline V gene, CDR1 is SGHDN and CDR2 is FVKESK. The CDR3 is made up of 17 amino acids.

The chain recombines TRBV19 with TRBJ2-7, with TRBD1 matching 8 bases. Germline trimming cut 4 bases from V and 4 bases from J; bases unmatched to any gene: 3. Per the germline V gene, CDR1 is LNHDA and CDR2 is SQIVND (reference sequence). The CDR3 totals 13 residues. CDR3 nucleotide sequence: TGTGCCAGTAGTACGGGACAGGATTACGAGCAGTACTTC. This encodes CASSTGQDYEQYF.

V is TRBV7-9 and J is TRBJ1-5; TRBD1 matches 9 bases. The V and J ends lost 5 bases and 0 bases, in that order; junction bases with no gene match: 2. In germline, CDR1 is SEHNR, CDR2 FQNEAQ (reference sequence). CDR3 length equals 15 residues. CDR3 bases: TGTGCCAGCAGCGGGACAGGGTCTAGCAATCAGCCCCAGCATTTT. This encodes CASSGTGSSNQPQHF.

CDR3 amino acids: CASSQDQTAHGYTF. CDR3 DNA: TGTGCCAGCAGCCAAGATCAGACAGCCCATGGCTACACCTTC. V usage is TRBV3-1 (or the pseudogene TRBV3-2) and J usage is TRBJ1-2; perhaps TRBD1 as D (5 bases). The CDR3 covers 14 residues. V lost 0 bases and J lost 6, with 11 bases in between. Germline V gene lookup returns CDR1 LGHDT and CDR2 YNNKEL (reference sequence).

Written as DNA, the CDR3 is TGCAGTGCCGTTTTACAGGGGGAAGCTTTCTTT. Protein: CSAVLQGEAFF. The chain employs TRBV20-1 and TRBJ1-1; the match to TRBD1 covers 7 bases. V lost 6 bases, J lost 8 bases, and 6 bases stayed unmatched. The CDR3 loop spans 11 amino acids. The germline gives CDR1 DFQATT, CDR2 SNEGSKA (reference sequence).

The V call is TRBV4-3, the J call TRBJ2-1; 9 bases line up with TRBD1. The CDR3 has 15 residues. V shed 5 bases, J shed 5 bases, and the junction held 7 bases outside the gene matches. Germline assignment: CDR1 LGHNA and CDR2 YSLEER. CDR3 loop: CASSGLQGAHNEQFF. The CDR3 region has the DNA TGCGCCAGCAGCGGATTACAGGGGGCCCACAATGAGCAGTTCTTC.

This clone turned up a few times. V usage is TRBV7-8 and J usage is TRBJ1-4, with unresolved D. The germline V and J ends were trimmed by 1 base and 6 bases, with 12 bases remaining between them. Germline V gene data show CDR1 as SGHVS and CDR2 as FQNEAQ. The CDR3 contains 15 residues. The CDR3 bases are TGTGCCAGCAGCTTAGGTTTCCACCGCGATGAAAAACTGTTTTTT. Translated: CASSLGFHRDEKLFF.

This sequence joins TRBV25-1 and TRBJ1-2; D is ambiguous. Germline V gene lookup returns CDR1 MGHDK and CDR2 SYGVNS. The CDR3 is 11 residues long. V lost 8 bases, J lost 4 bases, and 8 bases lay in between. This chain's CDR3 is CASRDAYGYTF. CDR3 bases: TGTGCCAGCCGAGACGCCTATGGCTACACCTTC.

The chain recombines TRBV9 with TRBJ2-1, with D possibly TRBD2 on 5 matching bases. The CDR3 runs to 12 residues. Trimming removed 2 bases at V and 10 bases at J, with 10 bases between. CDR1 and CDR2 (germline): SGDLS, YYNGEE. The CDR3 DNA sequence: TGTGCCAGCAGCGTCCTCCGGGGAGAGCAGTTCTTC. It translates to CASSVLRGEQFF.

A single count supports this clone. The chain recombines TRBV10-3 with TRBJ2-3; 7 bases match TRBD2. The J segment lost 9 bases and the V segment lost 11 bases, leaving 17 bases of the junction unmatched. The CDR3 is made up of 14 amino acids. Germline lookup yields CDR1 ENHRY and CDR2 SYGVKD. In DNA, the CDR3 is TGTGCCGCGGCGGATCGGGGGGACCAAACCACGCAGTATTTT. The encoded protein is CAAADRGDQTTQYF.

The gene calls are TRBV19 and TRBJ1-2; D gene unclear. V lost 2 bases, J lost 6 bases, and 13 bases lay in between. Per the germline V gene, CDR1 is LNHDA and CDR2 is SQIVND (reference sequence). The CDR3 totals 14 residues. As DNA, the CDR3 is TGTGCCAGTAGTATAAGTCTTTATGCCGATGGCTACACCTTC. The encoded protein is CASSISLYADGYTF.

This sequence joins TRBV3-1 (or the pseudogene TRBV3-2) and TRBJ1-2; no reliable D call. Per the germline V gene, CDR1 is LGHDT and CDR2 is YNNKEL (reference sequence). The CDR3 has 13 amino acids. The germline V and J ends were trimmed by 4 bases and 2 bases, with 8 bases remaining between them. The CDR3: CASSRGQNYGYTF. Here the CDR3 DNA reads TGTGCCAGCAGCCGAGGGCAGAACTATGGCTACACCTTC.